This T cell receptor (beta chain) was recovered during a study of T cell changes during pregnancy in multiple sclerosis. This clone came up once. Libraries were prepared by immunoSEQ multiplex PCR; TCRdb keeps only in-frame clonotypes and omits some of them. The table has fewer than 75,000 clones, about nine tenths seen once; the top ten hold roughly 1.4%. CDR1 SNHLY and CDR2 FYNNEI come from the germline V gene. V was pared by 9 bases and J by 2 bases, with 17 bases between. The CDR3 loop spans 14 amino acids. The chain couples TRBV2 to TRBJ2-7; tentative D call: TRBD1 (6 bases). The TCR comes from a female donor with multiple sclerosis, enrolled in a pregnancy study. The sequencing here drew on peripheral blood, taken in the second trimester of pregnancy. CDR3 loop: CASSDSKETYEQYF. CDR3 bases: TGTGCCAGTTCGGACAGCAAAGAAACCTACGAGCAGTACTTC.